This TCR beta chain was profiled in a study of shared clonotypes between healthy human individuals. Overall study findings and caveats: Shared across a few donors were 4% to 6% of the naive CD4 clonotypes.

About this clone itself: Its matching antigen is unknown.

Some clones are missing from TCRdb's copy, which holds only in-frame ones; the method was immunoSEQ multiplex PCR. The data show about 600,000 clones, nearly 98% seen once. The CDR3 loop spans 12 amino acids. Trimming cost V 4 bases and J 7 bases, with 12 bases left between them. From germline, CDR1 is SGHDT and CDR2 YYEEEE. CD45RO negativity and positive selection for CCR7 defined naive CD8 cells, a population that excluded terminally differentiated effector memory CD45RA+ cells. The origin of this receptor is a man aged 25-45 years in good health. The chain has TRBV5-6 and TRBJ2-7; maybe TRBD2 (5 bases). Material for sequencing was naive CD8+ T cells sorted from blood. CDR3: CASSPGFAEQYF. CDR3 coding DNA: TGTGCCAGCAGCCCGGGATTCGCGGAGCAGTACTTC.